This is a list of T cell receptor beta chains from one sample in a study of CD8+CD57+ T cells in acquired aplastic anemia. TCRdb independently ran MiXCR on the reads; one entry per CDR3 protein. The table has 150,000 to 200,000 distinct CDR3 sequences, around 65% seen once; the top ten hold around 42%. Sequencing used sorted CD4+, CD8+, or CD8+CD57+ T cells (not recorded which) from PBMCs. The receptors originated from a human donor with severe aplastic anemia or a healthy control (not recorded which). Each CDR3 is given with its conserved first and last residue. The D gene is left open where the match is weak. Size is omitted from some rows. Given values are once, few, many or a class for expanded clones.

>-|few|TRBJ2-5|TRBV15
TGTGCCACCAGCAGAGATTACAGCATCCACGGGGAGACCCAGTACTTC
CATSRDYSIHGETQYF
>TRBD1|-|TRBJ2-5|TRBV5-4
TGTGCCAGCAGCTTGGATAGGACAGGGGTAAAGACCCAGTACTTC
CASSLDRTGVKTQYF
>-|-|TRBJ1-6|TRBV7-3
TGTGCCAGCAGCGCCCGAGACAGAGATAATTCACCCCTCCACTTT
CASSARDRDNSPLHF
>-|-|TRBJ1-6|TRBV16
TGTGCCAGCAGCCAAGACAGGTCACCTTCACCCCTCCACTTT
CASSQDRSPSPLHF
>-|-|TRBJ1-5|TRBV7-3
TGTGCCAGCAGCTTAATTCCGGGAATGTCCCAGCATTTT
CASSLIPGMSQHF
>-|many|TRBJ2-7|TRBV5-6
TGTGCCAGCAGCGGTGGGCCCGCCAGTCCGTACTTC
CASSGGPASPYF
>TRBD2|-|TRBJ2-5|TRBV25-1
TGTGCCAGCAGTTTTGGACTAGCGGGCCGTGGAGAGACCCAGTACTTC
CASSFGLAGRGETQYF
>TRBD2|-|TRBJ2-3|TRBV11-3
TGTGCCAGCAGCTTTAGCGGGGGGGCGTCCTACAATGAGCAGTATTTT
CASSFSGGASYNEQYF
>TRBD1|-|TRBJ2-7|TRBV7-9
TGTGCCAGCAGCCTGGACAGGGGGCTCGAGCAGTACTTC
CASSLDRGLEQYF
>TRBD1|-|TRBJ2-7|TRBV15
TGTGCCACCAGCAGAGATCGCCATACAGGGGCTACCTCCTACGAGCAGTACTTC
CATSRDRHTGATSYEQYF
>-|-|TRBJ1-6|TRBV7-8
TGTGCCAGCAGCCCCGCCTGGGAGTCACCCCTCCACTTT
CASSPAWESPLHF
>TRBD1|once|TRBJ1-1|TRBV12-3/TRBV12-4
TGTGCCAGTAGCCCGACAGGGGTAGGCACTGAAGCTTTCTTT
CASSPTGVGTEAFF
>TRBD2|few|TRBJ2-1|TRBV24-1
TGTGCCACCAGTGATTTTGTGGCGGGGGGAGGGAATGAGCAGTTCTTC
CATSDFVAGGGNEQFF
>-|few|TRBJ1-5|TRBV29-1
TGCAGCGCCCCCCCCCAGCCCCAGCATTTT
CSAPPQPQHF
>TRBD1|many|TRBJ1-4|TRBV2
TGTGCCAGCAGAGCAGACAGGGGGCAAGTTAATGAAAAACTGTTTTTT
CASRADRGQVNEKLFF
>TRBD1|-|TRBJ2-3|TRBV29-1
TGCAGCGTTTGGGGCACAGGGGTTTCAGATACGCAGTATTTT
CSVWGTGVSDTQYF
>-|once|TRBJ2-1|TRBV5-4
TGTGCCAGCAGCCAGCGAAACAATGAGCAGTTCTTC
CASSQRNNEQFF
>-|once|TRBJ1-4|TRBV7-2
TGTGCCAGCAGCCCTACCCCCGGGGCAGGGGAAAAACTGTTTTTT
CASSPTPGAGEKLFF
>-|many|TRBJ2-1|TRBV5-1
TGCGCCAGCAGCTTGGCGGGAAGCCTCAATGAGCAGTTCTTC
CASSLAGSLNEQFF
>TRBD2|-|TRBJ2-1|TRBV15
TGTGCCACCAGCCTGCTAGCGGGGGATTACAATGAGCAGTTCTTC
CATSLLAGDYNEQFF
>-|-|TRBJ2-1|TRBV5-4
TGTGCCAGCAGCTTCACGACAGGAGACTACAATGAGCAGTTCTTC
CASSFTTGDYNEQFF
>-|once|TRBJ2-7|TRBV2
TGTGCCAGCAGGGGAACGGGGCAGTACTTC
CASRGTGQYF
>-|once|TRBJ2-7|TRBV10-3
TGTGCCATCAGTGAAGGATTGGAGCAGTACTTC
CAISEGLEQYF
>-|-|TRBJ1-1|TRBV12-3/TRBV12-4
TGTGCCAGCAGTTTAGAGTGGGGCATTCGGACTGAAGCTTTCTTT
CASSLEWGIRTEAFF
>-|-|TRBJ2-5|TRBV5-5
TGTGCCAGCAGCCTACTACCGACAGGCGGTGAGACCCAGTACTTC
CASSLLPTGGETQYF
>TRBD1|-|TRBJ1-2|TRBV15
TGTGCCACCAGCAAAGACCGGGACAGGGTAGGGTACACCTTC
CATSKDRDRVGYTF
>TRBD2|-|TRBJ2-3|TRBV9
TGTGCCAGCAGCGCCGGCGGGGGAGTCGGTAGCACAGATACGCAGTATTTT
CASSAGGGVGSTDTQYF
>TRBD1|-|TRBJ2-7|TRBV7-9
TGTGCCAGCAGCCCCCGCGACAGGGGCCACGAGCAGTACTTC
CASSPRDRGHEQYF
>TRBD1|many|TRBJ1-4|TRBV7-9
TGTGCCAGCAGCTTATCCCCCGGGGGCAGGGGGCGTGAAAAACTGTTTTTT
CASSLSPGGRGREKLFF